Presented here are 19 T cell receptor beta chains from one specimen sequenced in a study of CD8 T cells in ankylosing spondylitis. Their antigen targets remain unknown. TCRdb itself ran the 5' RACE reads through MiXCR, one entry per CDR3 protein. The repertoire holds hundreds of thousands of distinct CDR3 sequences, with over 9.5% as singletons. Study-level findings and limits: A motif of 8 or 9 highly homologous TCR beta variants was seen as apparently characteristic of ankylosing spondylitis blood.

The specimen sequenced was blood, either unsorted or a sorted T cell fraction (not recorded which). The receptors stem from a male donor with ankylosing spondylitis.

The sample holds a few counts of this clonotype. The V gene is TRBV10-2, the J gene TRBJ2-7; the D is unclear. The CDR3 sequence is 12 residues long. Deletions cut 2 bases from V and 6 bases from J, with 8 bases between. CDR1 and CDR2 from the germline V gene are WSHSY and SAAADI. CDR3: CASSERQSEQYF. Written as DNA, the CDR3 is TGCGCCAGCAGTGAGCGGCAGTCCGAGCAGTACTTC.

This clonotype has only a few counts. The V and J genes are TRBV11-2 and TRBJ2-3; no firm D call. The CDR3 covers 13 residues. Looked up from germline, CDR1 is SGHAT and CDR2 is FQNNGV. The V and J ends lost 4 bases and 2 bases respectively, with 7 bases between them. This CDR3 reads CASSSSPTDTQYF. The CDR3 region has the DNA TGTGCCAGCAGCTCCTCTCCCACAGATACGCAGTATTTT.

In its sample, this clonotype was seen many times. This chain links TRBV10-3 with TRBJ1-5; perhaps TRBD1 as D (6 bases). Germline CDR1 ENHRY, CDR2 SYGVKD. V lost 9 bases, J lost 5 bases, and 17 bases lay in between. The CDR3 has 14 residues. CDR3 in DNA: TGTGCCATTGGGACATCTTCTCAGGATCAGCCCCAGCATTTT. It is translated as CAIGTSSQDQPQHF.

This clonotype occurred a few times. The chain joins TRBV6-2 or TRBV6-3 to TRBJ1-2, with D possibly being TRBD1 (6 bases). Between the trimmed V and J ends, which lost 2 bases and 4 bases, there was a span of 11 bases. The CDR3 is 14 residues long. From germline, CDR1 is MNHEY and CDR2 SVGEGT. CDR3 protein: CASSYPTGRYGYTF. In DNA, the CDR3 is TGTGCCAGCAGTTACCCGACAGGACGCTATGGCTACACCTTC.

This clonotype was counted at least ten times. The chain links TRBV5-1 to TRBJ2-3; unclear D gene. V was trimmed by 0 bases and J by 1 base, leaving 9 bases between them. Germline lookup yields CDR1 SGHRS and CDR2 YFSETQ. CDR3 length: 15 residues. The CDR3 reads CASSLGRMGTDTQYF. The CDR3, as DNA: TGCGCCAGCAGCTTGGGACGGATGGGCACAGATACGCAGTATTTT.

This clonotype has just a few counts. The chain links TRBV4-3 to TRBJ2-5, with D perhaps assigned TRBD1 or TRBD2 (5 bases each). CDR3 length: 15 residues. V gave up 4 bases and J gave up 5 bases, with 17 bases separating them. The germline V gene has CDR1 LGHNA and CDR2 YSLEER. The CDR3, as DNA: TGCGCCAGCAGCCGAGATACGAGGGGCGAGGAGACCCAGTACTTC. This encodes CASSRDTRGEETQYF.

The rearrangement links TRBV3-1 to TRBJ1-2; 9 nucleotides align to TRBD1. Germline CDR1 is LGHDT and CDR2 is YNNKEL (reference sequence). The junction had 13 bases not matched to a gene; V was cut back by 4 bases and J by 4 bases. The CDR3 is 17 amino acids. The CDR3 DNA reads as TGTGCCAGCAGCCCCGCCACACAGGGGGCGACTATCTATGGCTACACCTTC. As protein: CASSPATQGATIYGYTF.

The rearrangement uses TRBV4-1 and TRBJ2-7; 7 nucleotides match TRBD1. This CDR3 comprises 15 residues. Losses at the gene ends were 2 bases for V and 3 bases for J; bases not matched to a gene: 7. Germline V gene lookup returns CDR1 MGHRA and CDR2 YSYEKL. DNA for the CDR3: TGCGCCAGCAGCCAAACCGGGACAGAGTACTACGAGCAGTACTTC. It encodes CASSQTGTEYYEQYF.

This clonotype was seen ten or more times. The rearrangement links TRBV6-2 or TRBV6-3 to TRBJ2-7; the match to TRBD1 covers 8 bases. The CDR3 spans 13 residues. V trimming: 6 bases; J trimming: 3 bases; junction bases outside the gene matches: 4. The germline V gene encodes CDR1 MNHEY and CDR2 SVGEGT. CDR3 region: CASRGTGGYEQYF. In DNA, the CDR3 is TGTGCCAGCAGAGGGACAGGCGGCTACGAGCAGTACTTC.

The chain employs TRBV20-1 and TRBJ1-1; D call uncertain. The germline CDR1 and CDR2 sequences are DFQATT and SNEGSKA (reference sequence). The CDR3 is 12 amino acids. Deletions cut 5 bases from V and 1 base from J, with 8 bases between. The CDR3 sequence: CSAAQRNTEAFF. The CDR3 bases are TGCAGTGCTGCCCAGAGGAACACTGAAGCTTTCTTT.

V is TRBV5-1 and J is TRBJ2-7; D perhaps matches TRBD1 (6 bases). The ends were cut back, 4 bases at V and 0 bases at J, with 11 bases in the middle. The CDR3 length is 14 residues. CDR1 and CDR2 from the germline V gene are SGHRS and YFSETQ. The CDR3 protein is CASSPTGNSYEQYF. The CDR3 nucleotides are TGCGCCAGCAGCCCGACAGGAAACTCCTACGAGCAGTACTTC.

This clonotype was observed a few times. This chain joins TRBV24-1 and TRBJ1-1; unclear D gene. CDR3 length: 12 residues. V was clipped by 9 bases and J by 1 base, with 8 bases between them. The V gene's germline CDR1 is KGHDR and CDR2 SFDVKD. The CDR3 DNA follows: TGTGCCACCCGCGGGTCGAACACTGAAGCTTTCTTT. It translates to CATRGSNTEAFF.

There are many counts of this clonotype. V and J are TRBV6-6 and TRBJ2-4; unclear D gene. The CDR3 totals 12 residues. Germline lookup yields CDR1 MNHNY and CDR2 SVGAGI (reference sequence). V was pared by 7 bases and J by 12 bases, with 16 bases between. This CDR3 is CASKLEAGAQYF. CDR3 nucleotide sequence: TGTGCCAGCAAACTCGAGGCAGGAGCTCAGTACTTC.

This clonotype was recorded a few times. V is TRBV10-3 and J is TRBJ1-5; no clear D gene. V dropped 2 bases and J dropped 0 bases, with 5 bases sitting between them. Germline V lookup: CDR1 ENHRY, CDR2 SYGVKD. The CDR3 runs to 14 residues. CDR3 residues: CAISEDNSNQPQHF. For the CDR3, the DNA is TGTGCCATCAGTGAGGACAATAGCAATCAGCCCCAGCATTTT.

About this clonotype itself: The junction shows a germline mismatch at one end, possibly a read error. The genes are TRBV6-5 and TRBJ2-1; D call uncertain. Germline V CDR1 and CDR2: MNHEY, SVGAGI. The CDR3 is 16 amino acids. The CDR3 is CASSYFATSSFNEQFF. CDR3 nucleotide sequence: TGTGCCAGCAGTTATTTCGCCACGTCCTCCTTCAATGAGCAGTTCTTC.

There are a few counts of this clonotype. V and J are TRBV29-1 and TRBJ1-1, with a weak D call TRBD1 (5 bases). This CDR3 region has 15 residues. Trimming left V 2 bases short and J 3 bases short, with 16 bases between. Germline CDR1 is SQVTM and CDR2 is ANQGSEA. For the CDR3, the DNA is TGCAGCGTTGAAAGACTGTTGATACAGGACACTGAAGCTTTCTTT. It translates to CSVERLLIQDTEAFF.

The chain is built from TRBV12-3 or TRBV12-4 and TRBJ1-5; maybe TRBD1 (6 bases). The germline V and J ends were trimmed by 3 bases and 7 bases, with 13 bases remaining between them. This CDR3 spans 14 amino acids. Here the CDR3 DNA reads TGTGCCAGCAGTTTCAGGGCAGGGGAACAGCCCCAGCATTTT. This codes for CASSFRAGEQPQHF.

A few counts support this clonotype. The gene calls are TRBV20-1 and TRBJ2-4; D is unclear. The germline V gene encodes CDR1 DFQATT and CDR2 SNEGSKA (reference sequence). The CDR3 spans 13 residues. V was trimmed by 6 bases and J by 13 bases, leaving 22 bases between them. CDR3 loop: CSAPPTSASLQYF. DNA for the CDR3: TGCAGTGCCCCACCGACCAGCGCCAGCCTACAGTACTTC.

The chain carries TRBV24-1 and TRBJ1-1; D is possibly TRBD1 (5 bases). CDR3 size: 11 residues. V lost 7 bases, J lost 8 bases, and 10 bases lay in between. Germline V gives CDR1 KGHDR, CDR2 SFDVKD. Here the CDR3 reads CATSNGGEAFF. CDR3 coding DNA: TGTGCCACCAGCAATGGGGGGGAAGCTTTCTTT.